A selection of T cell receptor beta chains follows, all from one sample in a study of blood T cells in healthy people across ages. TCRdb passed the 5' RACE reads through MiXCR, listing each CDR3 protein once. The profile covers fewer than 900,000 distinct CDR3 sequences, with more than 40% appearing a single time and 25% to 35% taken by the ten largest. The sample consisted of blood. These TCRs come from a woman aged 55-70 years in good health. Each CDR3 is given with its conserved first and last residue. Each record gives: clone size, J gene, D gene, V gene, CDR3 DNA, CDR3 protein. D genes are given only for firm matches. Only part of the rows carry a size: once, few, many, or a class if the clone is expanded.

clone size: -; J gene: TRBJ2-3; D gene: -; V gene: TRBV20-1; CDR3 DNA: TGCAGTGCTAGAGATCCCCTCACAGATACGCAGTATTTT; CDR3 protein: CSARDPLTDTQYF
clone size: -; J gene: TRBJ2-3; D gene: TRBD2; V gene: TRBV28; CDR3 DNA: TGTGCCAGCAGTGCCCCACTAGCGCGCACAGATACGCAGTATTTT; CDR3 protein: CASSAPLARTDTQYF
clone size: many; J gene: TRBJ1-2; D gene: -; V gene: TRBV4-2; CDR3 DNA: TGTGCCAGCAGCCAAGAGCTCGGACAGAACTATGGCTACACCTTC; CDR3 protein: CASSQELGQNYGYTF
clone size: -; J gene: TRBJ2-5; D gene: TRBD2; V gene: TRBV7-8; CDR3 DNA: TGTGCCAGCAGCTTAGCGAGGGATAGCGGGGCCAAAGATGAGCAGTACTTC; CDR3 protein: CASSLARDSGAKDEQYF
clone size: few; J gene: TRBJ2-7; D gene: -; V gene: TRBV5-1; CDR3 DNA: TGCGCCAGCAGCCGCGACACCATCCTCTACGAGCAGTACTTC; CDR3 protein: CASSRDTILYEQYF
clone size: few; J gene: TRBJ2-4; D gene: -; V gene: TRBV6-2/TRBV6-3; CDR3 DNA: TGTGCCAGCAGTTACTCACAGCGCAGGATTCACCTAGCCAAAAACATTCAGTACTTC; CDR3 protein: CASSYSQRRIHLAKNIQYF
clone size: -; J gene: TRBJ2-5; D gene: TRBD2; V gene: TRBV5-1; CDR3 DNA: TGCGCCAGCAGCTTTGGGACTAGCGGGACCAGAGAGACCCAGTACTTC; CDR3 protein: CASSFGTSGTRETQYF
clone size: -; J gene: TRBJ2-6; D gene: -; V gene: TRBV6-2/TRBV6-3; CDR3 DNA: TGTGCCAGCAGTTACCCAGGACTCTCTGGGGCCAACGTCCTGACTTTC; CDR3 protein: CASSYPGLSGANVLTF
clone size: -; J gene: TRBJ2-3; D gene: -; V gene: TRBV30; CDR3 DNA: TGTGCCTGGAGGGAGGACTCTCCCGATACGCAGTATTTT; CDR3 protein: CAWREDSPDTQYF
clone size: few; J gene: TRBJ1-6; D gene: TRBD1; V gene: TRBV29-1; CDR3 DNA: TGCAGCGTAGGACAGGAAGCTAATTCACCCCTCCACTTT; CDR3 protein: CSVGQEANSPLHF
clone size: -; J gene: TRBJ2-5; D gene: -; V gene: TRBV12-3/TRBV12-4; CDR3 DNA: TGTGCCAGCAGCCAGGGACGGTACCAAGAGACCCAGTACTTC; CDR3 protein: CASSQGRYQETQYF
clone size: -; J gene: TRBJ2-7; D gene: TRBD2; V gene: TRBV4-2; CDR3 DNA: TGTGCCAGCAGCCAAGAGGGGGGGGAGTCACCCTACGAACAGTACTTC; CDR3 protein: CASSQEGGESPYEQYF
clone size: few; J gene: TRBJ2-1; D gene: -; V gene: TRBV20-1; CDR3 DNA: TGCAGTGCTTCGTACTACAATGAGCAGTTCTTC; CDR3 protein: CSASYYNEQFF
clone size: -; J gene: TRBJ2-5; D gene: -; V gene: TRBV7-6; CDR3 DNA: TGTGCCAGCAGCCCCCTCCGTAGCCGAAGGACCCAGTACTTC; CDR3 protein: CASSPLRSRRTQYF
clone size: few; J gene: TRBJ2-7; D gene: -; V gene: TRBV7-2; CDR3 DNA: TGTGCCAGCAGCTTAGCTTCACAGGGGGGGTACGAGCAGTACTTC; CDR3 protein: CASSLASQGGYEQYF
clone size: once; J gene: TRBJ2-4; D gene: TRBD2; V gene: TRBV5-4; CDR3 DNA: TGTGCCAGCAGTCCACTAGCGGGAGGGCCGAGGAACATTCAGTACTTC; CDR3 protein: CASSPLAGGPRNIQYF
clone size: -; J gene: TRBJ2-3; D gene: -; V gene: TRBV6-1; CDR3 DNA: TGTGCCAGCAGGGGAGGGACAGACGTTAAGCATTTT; CDR3 protein: CASRGGTDVKHF